This is a list of T cell receptor beta chains from one sample in a study of PD-1 blockade in mismatch repair-deficient tumors. TCRdb keeps only in-frame clones here, not all; method: immunoSEQ multiplex PCR. Altogether about 110,000 clones are present, 60% to 85% being singletons, with the ten largest covering roughly 4.8%. The sequencing here drew on peripheral blood, taken approximately 60 weeks after starting pembrolizumab. The receptors were sampled from an adult with mismatch repair-deficient cancer. Each CDR3 is given with its conserved first and last residue. The order of the fields is V gene, clone size, J gene, D gene, CDR3 DNA, CDR3 protein. A D gene is named only where the DNA matches it firmly. Some rows mark clone size as missing; the rest say once, few, many or name a class of expanded clone.

v_gene: TRBV27; abundance: once; j_gene: TRBJ1-2; d_gene: -; CDR3nt: TGTGCCAGCAGTTCCTACGGGGCGAACTATGGCTACACCTTC; CDR3aa: CASSSYGANYGYTF
v_gene: TRBV16; abundance: -; j_gene: TRBJ1-1; d_gene: -; CDR3nt: TGTGCCAGCACCCCGAACACTGAAGCTTTCTTT; CDR3aa: CASTPNTEAFF
v_gene: TRBV13; abundance: -; j_gene: TRBJ1-2; d_gene: -; CDR3nt: TGTGCCAGCAGCTTAGGGAGCAGCATCATATTGGATGGCTACACCTTC; CDR3aa: CASSLGSSIILDGYTF
v_gene: TRBV19; abundance: -; j_gene: TRBJ2-1; d_gene: TRBD2; CDR3nt: TGTGCCAGTAGTTCAAGGGCCCCCGGGGCTAGCGGGGGGTTCAATGAGCAGTTCTTC; CDR3aa: CASSSRAPGASGGFNEQFF
v_gene: TRBV27; abundance: -; j_gene: TRBJ1-2; d_gene: -; CDR3nt: TGTGCCAGCAGTTTAGGGTCCGGGTCCTACTATGGCTACACCTTC; CDR3aa: CASSLGSGSYYGYTF
v_gene: TRBV30; abundance: -; j_gene: TRBJ2-3; d_gene: TRBD1; CDR3nt: TGTGCCTGGAGCGCCGGGACAGGGGATGTACTCGATACGCAGTATTTT; CDR3aa: CAWSAGTGDVLDTQYF
v_gene: TRBV18; abundance: -; j_gene: TRBJ2-7; d_gene: TRBD1; CDR3nt: TGTGCCAGCTCACCAGTCTCCGGGACAGGGAGCGAGCAGTACTTC; CDR3aa: CASSPVSGTGSEQYF
v_gene: TRBV15; abundance: -; j_gene: TRBJ2-1; d_gene: -; CDR3nt: TGTGCCACCAGCAGAGATTCGGCAGGTTACAATGAGCAGTTCTTC; CDR3aa: CATSRDSAGYNEQFF
v_gene: TRBV25-1; abundance: -; j_gene: TRBJ1-1; d_gene: TRBD1; CDR3nt: TGTGCCAGCAGTAGGGGGACAGGGCGGCCTGAAGCTTTCTTT; CDR3aa: CASSRGTGRPEAFF
v_gene: TRBV5-1; abundance: once; j_gene: TRBJ1-1; d_gene: -; CDR3nt: TGCGCCAGCAGCCGGAGGGGGGTCACTGAAGCTTTCTTT; CDR3aa: CASSRRGVTEAFF
v_gene: TRBV6-6; abundance: -; j_gene: TRBJ2-1; d_gene: -; CDR3nt: TGTGCCAGCAGTCATAGCGTACAAGGCAATGAGCAGTTCTTC; CDR3aa: CASSHSVQGNEQFF